This TCR beta chain is from a study of blood T cell repertoires in COVID-19. Study at large: The samples span acute and convalescent COVID-19 from the United States, Italy and Spain. PBMCs, B-cell-depleted T cells, or T cells were the source of the cDNA or gDNA that made up the material.

The CDR3 loop spans 15 amino acids. Germline-derived CDR1 and CDR2 are LNHDA and SQIVND (reference sequence). It was during active infection that Seattle patients were enrolled and then longitudinally followed. Per the original data handling: It was from reference gene primer amplification that nucleated cell counts were estimated. Libraries were prepared by immunoSEQ multiplex PCR; TCRdb keeps only in-frame clonotypes and omits some of them. V and J calls and clone size are those listed in that table; D and trimming were worked out from the DNA. The data show approximately 350,000 clones, 88% seen once.

This TCR was sampled from a woman between 65 and 79 years old with COVID-19, enrolled during active disease. This chain uses TRBV19 with TRBJ2-6, with a weak D call TRBD2 (6 bases). The sequenced material came from peripheral blood. The CDR3 is CATTEGLVGANVLTF. The CDR3 bases are TGTGCTACAACGGAGGGATTAGTTGGGGCCAACGTCCTGACTTTC.